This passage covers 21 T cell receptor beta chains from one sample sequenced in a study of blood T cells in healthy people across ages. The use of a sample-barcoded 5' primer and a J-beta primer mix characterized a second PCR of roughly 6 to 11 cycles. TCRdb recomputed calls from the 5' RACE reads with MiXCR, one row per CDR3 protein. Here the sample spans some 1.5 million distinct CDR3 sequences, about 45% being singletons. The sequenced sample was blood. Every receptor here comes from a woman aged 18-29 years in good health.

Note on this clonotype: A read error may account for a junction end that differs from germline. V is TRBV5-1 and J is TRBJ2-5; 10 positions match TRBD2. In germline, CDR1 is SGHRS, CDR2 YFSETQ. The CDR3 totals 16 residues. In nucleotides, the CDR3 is TGCGCCAGTAGCTTGGGTAGCGGGAGGTACCAAGAGACCCAGTACTTC. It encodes CASSLGSGRYQETQYF.

DNA of the CDR3: TGTGCCAGCAGCTTAATCAGCCTAGGGCTCAATGAGCAGTTCTTC. Protein: CASSLISLGLNEQFF. This chain uses TRBV7-2 with TRBJ2-1, with D uncertain. Germline assignment: CDR1 SGHTA and CDR2 FQGNSA. This CDR3 spans 15 amino acids. Between the trimmed V and J ends, which lost 2 bases and 6 bases, there was a span of 14 bases.

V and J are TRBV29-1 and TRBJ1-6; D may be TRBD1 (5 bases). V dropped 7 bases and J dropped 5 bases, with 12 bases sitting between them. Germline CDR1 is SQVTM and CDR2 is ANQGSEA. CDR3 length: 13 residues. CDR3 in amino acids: CSARGADNSPLHF. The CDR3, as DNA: TGCAGCGCCAGAGGGGCAGATAATTCACCCCTCCACTTT.

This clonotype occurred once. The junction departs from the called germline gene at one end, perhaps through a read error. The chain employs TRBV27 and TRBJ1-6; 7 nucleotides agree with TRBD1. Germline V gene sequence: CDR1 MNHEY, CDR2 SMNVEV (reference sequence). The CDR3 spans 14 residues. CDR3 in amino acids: CASSQDRALSLLHF. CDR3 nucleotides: TGTGCCAGCAGCCAAGACAGGGCATTATCACTCCTCCACTTT.

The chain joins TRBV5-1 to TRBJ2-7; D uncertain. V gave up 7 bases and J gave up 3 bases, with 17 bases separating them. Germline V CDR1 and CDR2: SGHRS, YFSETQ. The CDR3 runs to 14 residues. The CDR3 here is CASQASPPIYEQYF. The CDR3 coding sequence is TGCGCCAGCCAAGCTTCCCCCCCTATCTACGAGCAGTACTTC.

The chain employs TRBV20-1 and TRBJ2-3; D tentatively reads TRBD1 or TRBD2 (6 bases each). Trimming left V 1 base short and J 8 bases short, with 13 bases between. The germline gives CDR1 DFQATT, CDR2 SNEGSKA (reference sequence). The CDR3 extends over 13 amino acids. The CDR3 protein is CSARGQQGGTQYF. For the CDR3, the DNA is TGCAGTGCTAGAGGCCAACAGGGAGGTACGCAGTATTTT.

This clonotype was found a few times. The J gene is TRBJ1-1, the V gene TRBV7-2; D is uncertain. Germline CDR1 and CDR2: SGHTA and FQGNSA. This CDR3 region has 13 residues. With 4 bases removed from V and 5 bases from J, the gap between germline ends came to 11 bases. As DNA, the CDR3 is TGTGCCAGCAGCTCACTTCGGGGAACTGAAGCTTTCTTT. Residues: CASSSLRGTEAFF. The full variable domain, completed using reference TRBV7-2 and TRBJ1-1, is GAGVSQSPSNKVTEKGKDVELRCDPISGHTALYWYRQSLGQGLEFLIYFQGNSAPDKSGLPSDRFSAERTGGSVSTLTIQRTQQEDSAVYLCASSSLRGTEAFFGQGTRLTVV.

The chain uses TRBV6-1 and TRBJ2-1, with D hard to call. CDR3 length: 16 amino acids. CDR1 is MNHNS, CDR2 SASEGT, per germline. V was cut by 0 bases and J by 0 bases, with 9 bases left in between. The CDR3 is CASSEAQTSSYNEQFF. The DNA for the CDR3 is TGTGCCAGCAGTGAAGCCCAAACAAGCTCCTACAATGAGCAGTTCTTC.

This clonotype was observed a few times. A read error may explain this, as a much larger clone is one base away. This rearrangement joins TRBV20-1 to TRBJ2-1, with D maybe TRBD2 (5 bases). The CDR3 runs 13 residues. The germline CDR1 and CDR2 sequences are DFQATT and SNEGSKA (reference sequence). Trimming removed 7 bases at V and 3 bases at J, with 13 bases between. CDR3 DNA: TGCAGTGGGGCTTCGGGGTACTACAATGAGCAGTTCTTC. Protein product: CSGASGYYNEQFF.

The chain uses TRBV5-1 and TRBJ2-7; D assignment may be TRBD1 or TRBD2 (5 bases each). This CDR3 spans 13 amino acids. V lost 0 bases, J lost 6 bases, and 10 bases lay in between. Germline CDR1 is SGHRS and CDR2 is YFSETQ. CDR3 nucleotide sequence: TGCGCCAGCAGCTTGGTTGGGGGAAGCGAGCAGTACTTC. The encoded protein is CASSLVGGSEQYF.

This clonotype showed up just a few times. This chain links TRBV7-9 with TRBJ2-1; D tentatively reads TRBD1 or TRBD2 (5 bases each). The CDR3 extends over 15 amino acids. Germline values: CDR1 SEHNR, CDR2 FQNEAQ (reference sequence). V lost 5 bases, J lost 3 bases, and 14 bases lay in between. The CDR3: CASSVRDPRYNEQFF. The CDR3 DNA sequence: TGTGCCAGCAGCGTTCGGGACCCTCGCTACAATGAGCAGTTCTTC.

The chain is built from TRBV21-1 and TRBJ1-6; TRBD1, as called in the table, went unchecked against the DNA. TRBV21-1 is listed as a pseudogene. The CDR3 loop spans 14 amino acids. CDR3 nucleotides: TGTGCCAGCAGCAATGACAGGGGGCCCTCACCCCCCCACTTT. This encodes CASSNDRGPSPPHF.

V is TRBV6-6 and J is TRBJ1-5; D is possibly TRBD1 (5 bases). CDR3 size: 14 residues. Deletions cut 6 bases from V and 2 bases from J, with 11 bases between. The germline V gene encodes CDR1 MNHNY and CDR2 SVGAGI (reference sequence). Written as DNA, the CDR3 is TGTGCCAGCAGGCCGGGGGGAGGCAATCAGCCCCAGCATTTT. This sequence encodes CASRPGGGNQPQHF.

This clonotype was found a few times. CDR3 sequence (DNA): TGTGCCAGCAGGACCGGGACAGGAAACACTGAAGCTTTCTTT. It encodes CASRTGTGNTEAFF. The rearrangement uses TRBV27 and TRBJ1-1; 8 bases agree with TRBD1. CDR3 size: 14 residues. The germline V gene encodes CDR1 MNHEY and CDR2 SMNVEV (reference sequence). Trimming cost V 6 bases and J 2 bases; bases outside gene matches: 5.

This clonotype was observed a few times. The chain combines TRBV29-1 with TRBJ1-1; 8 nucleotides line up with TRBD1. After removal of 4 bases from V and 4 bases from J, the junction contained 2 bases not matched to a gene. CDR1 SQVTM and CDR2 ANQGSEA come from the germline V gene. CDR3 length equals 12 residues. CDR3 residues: CSVVTGGTEAFF. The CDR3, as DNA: TGCAGCGTTGTAACAGGGGGCACTGAAGCTTTCTTT.

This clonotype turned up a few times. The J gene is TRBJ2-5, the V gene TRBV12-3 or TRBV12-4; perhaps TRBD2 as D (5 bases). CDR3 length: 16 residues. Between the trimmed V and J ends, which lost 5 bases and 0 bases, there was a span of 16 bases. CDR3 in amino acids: CASSTPSGGDQETQYF. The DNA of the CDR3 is TGTGCCAGCAGTACACCAAGCGGTGGGGACCAAGAGACCCAGTACTTC.

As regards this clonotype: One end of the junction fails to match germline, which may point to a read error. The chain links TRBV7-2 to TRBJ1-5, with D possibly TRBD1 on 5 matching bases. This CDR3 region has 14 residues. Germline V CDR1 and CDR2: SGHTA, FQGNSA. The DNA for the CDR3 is TGTGTCAGCAGCTTAGTGACAGACAATCAGCCCCAGCATTTT. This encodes CVSSLVTDNQPQHF. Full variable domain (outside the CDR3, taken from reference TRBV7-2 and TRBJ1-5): GAGVSQSPSNKVTEKGKDVELRCDPISGHTALYWYRQSLGQGLEFLIYFQGNSAPDKSGLPSDRFSAERTGGSVSTLTIQRTQQEDSAVYLCVSSLVTDNQPQHFGDGTRLSIL.

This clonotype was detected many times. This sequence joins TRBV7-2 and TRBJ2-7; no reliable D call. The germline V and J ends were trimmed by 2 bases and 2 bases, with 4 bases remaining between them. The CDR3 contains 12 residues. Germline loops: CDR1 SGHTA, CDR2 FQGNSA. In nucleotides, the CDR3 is TGTGCCAGCAGCTTACGTCCCTACGAGCAGTACTTC. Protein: CASSLRPYEQYF. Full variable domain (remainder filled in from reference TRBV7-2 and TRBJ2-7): GAGVSQSPSNKVTEKGKDVELRCDPISGHTALYWYRQSLGQGLEFLIYFQGNSAPDKSGLPSDRFSAERTGGSVSTLTIQRTQQEDSAVYLCASSLRPYEQYFGPGTRLTVT.

In nucleotides, the CDR3 is TGCGGGATGACAGGGGTCAATAATTCACCCCTCCACTTT. Its protein product is CGMTGVNNSPLHF. J is TRBJ1-6 and V is TRBV20-1; 8 nucleotides match TRBD1. CDR3 size: 13 residues. CDR1 is DFQATT, CDR2 SNEGSKA, per germline (reference sequence).

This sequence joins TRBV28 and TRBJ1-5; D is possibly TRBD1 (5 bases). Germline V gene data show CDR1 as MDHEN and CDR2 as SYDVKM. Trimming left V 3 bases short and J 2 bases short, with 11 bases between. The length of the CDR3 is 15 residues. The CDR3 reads CASSFVGAGNQPQHF. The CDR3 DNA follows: TGTGCCAGCAGTTTTGTAGGGGCCGGCAATCAGCCCCAGCATTTT.

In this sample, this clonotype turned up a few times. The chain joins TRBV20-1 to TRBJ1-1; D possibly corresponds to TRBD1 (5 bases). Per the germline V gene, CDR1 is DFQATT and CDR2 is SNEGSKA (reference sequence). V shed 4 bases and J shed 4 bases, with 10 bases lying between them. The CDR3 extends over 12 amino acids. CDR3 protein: CSATGRPTEAFF. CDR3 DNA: TGCAGTGCTACAGGGAGGCCCACTGAAGCTTTCTTT.